One sample yielded the 19 T cell receptor beta chains listed below, sequenced in a study of T cells after yellow fever vaccination. TCRdb itself ran the 5' RACE reads through MiXCR, one entry per CDR3 protein. The sample has 250,000 to 350,000 distinct CDR3 sequences; 6.8% are singletons. The sample consisted of PBMCs, taken about 49 days after the first yellow fever vaccination. These receptors all stem from a man younger than 35 who received the YFV17D yellow fever vaccine.

This clonotype was detected a few times. The chain carries TRBV18 and TRBJ2-7, with D possibly TRBD1 on 6 matching bases. Trimming cost V 3 bases and J 3 bases, with 9 bases left between them. This CDR3 has 13 residues. The germline V gene encodes CDR1 KGHSH and CDR2 LQKENI. Here the CDR3 reads CASSPDRNYEQYF. DNA of the CDR3: TGTGCCAGCTCACCCGACAGGAACTACGAGCAGTACTTC. Full variable domain (remainder filled in from reference TRBV18 and TRBJ2-7): NAGVMQNPRHLVRRRGQEARLRCSPMKGHSHVYWYRQLPEEGLKFMVYLQKENIIDESGMPKERFSAEFPKEGPSILRIQQVVRGDSAAYFCASSPDRNYEQYFGPGTRLTVT.

CDR3: CASSPDRERNYGYTF. Written as DNA, the CDR3 is TGTGCCAGCTCACCAGACAGGGAGAGGAACTATGGCTACACCTTC. The chain links TRBV18 to TRBJ1-2, with 7 bases that match TRBD1. This CDR3 contains 15 residues. Trimming at V came to 2 bases and at J to 2 bases, leaving 5 bases not matched to a gene. CDR1 KGHSH and CDR2 LQKENI come from the germline V gene.

This clonotype has just a few counts. The chain joins TRBV28 to TRBJ2-1; TRBD2 aligns across 12 bases. This CDR3 contains 16 residues. V was clipped by 11 bases and J by 2 bases; unmatched bases: 10. Germline CDR1 is MDHEN and CDR2 is SYDVKM. The CDR3 DNA is TGTGCCGCTTCCACTAGCGGGGGGTTAACCTACAATGAGCAGTTCTTC. It encodes CAASTSGGLTYNEQFF.

This clonotype was counted between two and nine times. The chain recombines TRBV4-3 with TRBJ2-7; 9 positions agree with TRBD1. CDR3 length: 15 amino acids. Germline CDR1 is LGHNA and CDR2 is YSLEER. Trimming cost V 10 bases and J 5 bases; bases outside gene matches: 15. The CDR3: CATDSPEDRGHEQYV. CDR3 DNA sequence: TGCGCCACCGATTCCCCAGAGGACAGGGGCCACGAGCAGTACGTC.

This sequence joins TRBV15 and TRBJ1-1; maybe TRBD1 (5 bases). The germline V gene encodes CDR1 LNHNV and CDR2 YYDKDF (reference sequence). This CDR3 comprises 17 residues. V was trimmed by 3 bases and J by 4 bases, leaving 21 bases between them. In DNA, the CDR3 is TGTGCCACCAGCAGGGATCCGGGTCGTGGGGGTCGCACTGAAGCTTTCTTT. Its translation: CATSRDPGRGGRTEAFF.

This chain uses TRBV15 with TRBJ1-1, with a possible D match to TRBD1 (5 bases). The CDR3 loop spans 17 amino acids. The V gene lost 5 bases and the J gene lost 1 base, with 20 bases spanning the gap. Germline CDR1 reads LNHNV; CDR2 reads YYDKDF (reference sequence). CDR3 sequence: CATSSFPRGLGNTEAFF. The CDR3, as DNA: TGTGCCACCAGCTCCTTCCCTCGGGGGTTGGGGAACACTGAAGCTTTCTTT.

This clonotype was detected a few times. This chain joins TRBV27 and TRBJ2-2; 10 nucleotides match TRBD2. CDR1 is MNHEY, CDR2 SMNVEV, per germline (reference sequence). V lost 6 bases to trimming and J lost 0 bases; unmatched junction nucleotides: 7. This CDR3 is 17 amino acids long. CDR3 amino acids: CASRSGGAKSNTGELFF. The CDR3, as DNA: TGTGCCAGCAGGAGCGGGGGGGCCAAGTCGAACACCGGGGAGCTGTTTTTT.

In its sample, this clonotype was seen a few times. The chain couples TRBV5-1 to TRBJ1-2, with a possible D match to TRBD1 (5 bases). Germline assignment: CDR1 SGHRS and CDR2 YFSETQ. V dropped 2 bases and J dropped 4 bases, with 12 bases sitting between them. The CDR3 contains 14 residues. As DNA, the CDR3 is TGCGCCAGCAGCTTTGAGGGGAACGGCTATGGCTACACCTTC. Its translation is CASSFEGNGYGYTF.

This clonotype was observed at least ten times. V usage is TRBV7-2 and J usage is TRBJ2-3; D remains ambiguous. CDR1 SGHTA and CDR2 FQGNSA come from the germline V gene. This CDR3 spans 13 amino acids. With 4 bases removed from V and 6 bases from J, the gap between germline ends came to 11 bases. The CDR3 nucleotides are TGTGCCAGCAGCTCTCCTTTCCGGGATACGCAGTATTTT. Protein product: CASSSPFRDTQYF.

The CDR3 DNA sequence: TGTGCCAGCAGCTCACACCCGTCGGGGGAGCAGTACGTC. Translating it yields CASSSHPSGEQYV. The rearrangement links TRBV5-4 to TRBJ2-7, with a weak D call TRBD2 (5 bases). The germline gives CDR1 SGHNT, CDR2 YYREEE (reference sequence). CDR3 length: 13 residues. The V end lost 3 bases, the J end lost 7 bases, and 14 bases lay between the germline ends.

This clonotype was seen at least ten times. This rearrangement joins TRBV12-3 or TRBV12-4 to TRBJ1-1; no clear D. The CDR3 length is 13 residues. V lost 3 bases, J lost 10 bases, and 15 bases lay in between. The CDR3 loop is CASSFSAGYTAFF. In DNA form, the CDR3 reads TGTGCCAGCAGTTTTTCGGCAGGTTATACAGCTTTCTTT.

This clonotype showed up many times. The V gene is TRBV7-9, the J gene TRBJ2-1, with D tentatively TRBD2 (5 bases). CDR1 is SEHNR, CDR2 FQNEAQ, per germline (reference sequence). There are 13 residues in the CDR3. Trimming took off 5 bases at V and 5 bases at J, with 10 bases between the two ends. For the CDR3, the DNA is TGTGCCAGCAGCAAAGGACTCAACAATGAGCAGTTCTTC. The encoded protein is CASSKGLNNEQFF.

This clonotype came up a few times. V usage is TRBV6-2 or TRBV6-3 and J usage is TRBJ2-1, with 10 bases fitting TRBD2. Per germline, CDR1 MNHEY and CDR2 SVGEGT. The V segment lost 0 bases and the J segment 6 bases; nucleotides outside the gene matches: 8. CDR3 length: 17 residues. The CDR3 coding sequence is TGTGCCAGCAGTTACTCTAGTCAGCGGGGGGGCGGCAATGAGCAGTTCTTC. Its protein is CASSYSSQRGGGNEQFF.

The sample holds many counts of this clonotype. The chain is built from TRBV5-1 and TRBJ1-5; possible D gene TRBD1, 5 bases. The length of the CDR3 is 14 residues. Trimming removed 4 bases from V and 5 bases from J, with 13 bases in between. CDR1 and CDR2 from the germline V gene are SGHRS and YFSETQ. The CDR3: CASSTGGGDQPQHF. CDR3 bases: TGCGCCAGCAGCACGGGGGGAGGGGATCAGCCCCAGCATTTT. The variable domain in full, with the rest retrieved from reference TRBV5-1 and TRBJ1-5, is KAGVTQTPRYLIKTRGQQVTLSCSPISGHRSVSWYQQTPGQGLQFLFEYFSETQRNKGNFPGRFSGRQFSNSRSEMNVSTLELGDSALYLCASSTGGGDQPQHFGDGTRLSIL.

In this sample, this clonotype turned up many times. The chain uses TRBV5-1 and TRBJ2-5; the match to TRBD1 covers 7 bases. The V gene's germline CDR1 is SGHRS and CDR2 YFSETQ. V lost 4 bases to trimming and J lost 1 base; unmatched junction nucleotides: 4. The CDR3 is made up of 14 amino acids. The CDR3 protein is CASSRDSFQETQYF. CDR3 DNA: TGCGCCAGCAGCCGGGACAGCTTCCAAGAGACCCAGTACTTC.

V usage is TRBV7-9 and J usage is TRBJ2-3, with D possibly matching TRBD2 (7 bases). Germline V gene lookup returns CDR1 SEHNR and CDR2 FQNEAQ (reference sequence). The CDR3 totals 14 residues. The V gene lost 6 bases and the J gene lost 2 bases, with 12 bases spanning the gap. The CDR3 coding sequence is TGTGCCAGCAGGGAGGGGGGGATCACAGATACGCAGTATTTT. Translating it yields CASREGGITDTQYF.

The chain combines TRBV4-1 with TRBJ1-5, with D uncertain. The CDR3 has 13 residues. The germline V gene encodes CDR1 MGHRA and CDR2 YSYEKL. V was pared by 1 base and J by 10 bases, with 11 bases between. The CDR3 DNA reads TGCGCCAGCAGCCAAGGGGTCCGAGGCCCCCAGCATTTT. It yields the protein CASSQGVRGPQHF.

This clonotype has just one count. V usage is TRBV2 and J usage is TRBJ2-5; the D gene is possibly TRBD1 (6 bases). The germline V and J ends were trimmed by 8 bases and 2 bases, with 27 bases remaining between them. The CDR3 consists of 18 residues. CDR1 and CDR2 (germline): SNHLY, FYNNEI. The DNA for the CDR3 is TGTGCCAGCTGTTTAATCCAGACCCTCCGGGACACTCAAGAGACCCAGTACTTC. As protein: CASCLIQTLRDTQETQYF.

In DNA form, the CDR3 reads TGCAGTGCTAGAGATGGCAGGACCGAACTGTTTTTT. Protein sequence: CSARDGRTELFF. V usage is TRBV20-1 and J usage is TRBJ1-4; D remains unclear. V lost 0 bases and J 12 bases, leaving 11 bases between the germline ends. This CDR3 is built from 12 residues. The germline gives CDR1 DFQATT, CDR2 SNEGSKA (reference sequence).